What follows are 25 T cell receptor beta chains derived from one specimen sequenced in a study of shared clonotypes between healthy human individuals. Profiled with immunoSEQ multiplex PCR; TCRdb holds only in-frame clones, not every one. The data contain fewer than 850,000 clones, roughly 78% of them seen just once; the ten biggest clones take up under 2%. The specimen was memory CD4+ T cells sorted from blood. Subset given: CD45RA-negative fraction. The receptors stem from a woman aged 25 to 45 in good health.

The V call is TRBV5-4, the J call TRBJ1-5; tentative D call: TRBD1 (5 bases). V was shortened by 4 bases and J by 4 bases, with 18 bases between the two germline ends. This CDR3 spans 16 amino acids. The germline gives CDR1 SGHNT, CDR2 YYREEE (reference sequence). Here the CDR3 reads CASSHRDGWVNQPQHF. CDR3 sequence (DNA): TGTGCCAGCAGCCACCGGGACGGATGGGTTAATCAGCCCCAGCATTTT. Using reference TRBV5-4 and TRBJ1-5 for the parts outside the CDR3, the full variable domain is ETGVTQSPTHLIKTRGQQVTLRCSSQSGHNTVSWYQQALGQGPQFIFQYYREEENGRGNFPPRFSGLQFPNYSSELNVNALELDDSALYLCASSHRDGWVNQPQHFGDGTRLSIL.

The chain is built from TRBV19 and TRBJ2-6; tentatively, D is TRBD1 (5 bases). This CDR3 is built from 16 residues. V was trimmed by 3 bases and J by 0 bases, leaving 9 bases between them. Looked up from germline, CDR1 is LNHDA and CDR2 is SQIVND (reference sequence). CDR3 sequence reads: CASSILDNSGANVLTF. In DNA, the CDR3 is TGTGCCAGTAGTATTCTGGACAACTCTGGGGCCAACGTCCTGACTTTC.

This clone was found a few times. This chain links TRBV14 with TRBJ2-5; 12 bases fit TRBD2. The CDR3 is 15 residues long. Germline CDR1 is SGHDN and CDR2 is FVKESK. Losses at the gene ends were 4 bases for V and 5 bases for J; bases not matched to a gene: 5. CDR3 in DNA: TGTGCCAGCAGCCTCAGACTAGCGGGAGCTGAGACCCAGTACTTC. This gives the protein CASSLRLAGAETQYF.

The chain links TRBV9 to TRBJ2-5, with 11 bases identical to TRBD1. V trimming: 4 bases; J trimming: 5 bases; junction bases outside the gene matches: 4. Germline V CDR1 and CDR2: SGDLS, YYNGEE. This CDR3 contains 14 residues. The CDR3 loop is CASSTRDRGETQYF. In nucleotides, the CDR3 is TGTGCCAGCAGCACCCGGGACAGGGGGGAGACCCAGTACTTC.

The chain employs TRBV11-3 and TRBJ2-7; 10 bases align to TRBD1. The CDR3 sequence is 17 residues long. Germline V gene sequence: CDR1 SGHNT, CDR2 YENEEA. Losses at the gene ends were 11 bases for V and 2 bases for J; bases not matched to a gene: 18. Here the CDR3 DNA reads TGTGCCGGGCGGCTGGGACAGGGGAGGAGGGGAACCTACGAGCAGTACTTC. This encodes CAGRLGQGRRGTYEQYF.

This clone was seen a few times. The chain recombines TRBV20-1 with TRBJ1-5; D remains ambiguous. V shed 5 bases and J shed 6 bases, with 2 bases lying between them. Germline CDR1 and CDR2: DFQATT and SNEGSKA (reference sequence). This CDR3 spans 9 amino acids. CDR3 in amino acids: CSAPQPQHF. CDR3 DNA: TGCAGTGCTCCTCAGCCCCAGCATTTT.

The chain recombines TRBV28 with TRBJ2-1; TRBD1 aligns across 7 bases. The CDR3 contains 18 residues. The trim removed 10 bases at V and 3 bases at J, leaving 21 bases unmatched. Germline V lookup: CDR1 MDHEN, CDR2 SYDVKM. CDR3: CATKQGPGLKDRYNEQFF. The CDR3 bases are TGTGCCACTAAACAGGGGCCGGGCCTTAAGGACCGCTACAATGAGCAGTTCTTC.

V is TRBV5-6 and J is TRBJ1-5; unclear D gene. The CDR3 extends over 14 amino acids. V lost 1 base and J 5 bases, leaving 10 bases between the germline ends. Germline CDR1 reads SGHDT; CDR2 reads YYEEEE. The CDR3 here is CASSLRGQDQPQHF. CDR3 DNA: TGTGCCAGCAGCTTGAGAGGGCAGGATCAGCCCCAGCATTTT.

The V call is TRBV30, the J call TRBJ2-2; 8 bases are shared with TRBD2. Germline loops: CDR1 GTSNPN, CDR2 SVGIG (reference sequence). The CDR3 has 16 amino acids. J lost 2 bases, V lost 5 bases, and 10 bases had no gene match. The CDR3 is CAWGQGLGVNTGELFF. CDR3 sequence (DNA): TGTGCCTGGGGCCAGGGACTAGGGGTTAACACCGGGGAGCTGTTTTTT.

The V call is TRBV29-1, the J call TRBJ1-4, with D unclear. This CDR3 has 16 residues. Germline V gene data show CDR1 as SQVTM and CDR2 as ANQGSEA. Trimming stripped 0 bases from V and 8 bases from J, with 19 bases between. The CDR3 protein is CSVEDRMGRMGEKLFF. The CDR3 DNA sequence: TGCAGCGTTGAAGATCGGATGGGTAGGATGGGGGAAAAACTGTTTTTT.

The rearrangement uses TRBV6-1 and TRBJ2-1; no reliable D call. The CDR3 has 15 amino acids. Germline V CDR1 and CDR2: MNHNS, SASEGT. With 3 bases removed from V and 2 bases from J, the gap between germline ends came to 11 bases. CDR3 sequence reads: CASSDRFRPYNEQFF. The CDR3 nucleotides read TGTGCCAGCAGTGACAGATTTCGGCCCTACAATGAGCAGTTCTTC.

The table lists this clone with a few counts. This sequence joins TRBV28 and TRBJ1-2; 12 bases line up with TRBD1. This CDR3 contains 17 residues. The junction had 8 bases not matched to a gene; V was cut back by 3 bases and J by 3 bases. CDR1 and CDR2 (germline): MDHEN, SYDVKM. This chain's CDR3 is CASSFSGTGGADYGYTF. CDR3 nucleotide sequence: TGTGCCAGCAGTTTTTCCGGGACAGGGGGCGCTGACTATGGCTACACCTTC.

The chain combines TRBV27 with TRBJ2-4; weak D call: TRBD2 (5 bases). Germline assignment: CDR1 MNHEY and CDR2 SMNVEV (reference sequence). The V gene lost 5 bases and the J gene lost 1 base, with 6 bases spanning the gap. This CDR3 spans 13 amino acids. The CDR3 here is CASSPGAKNIQYF. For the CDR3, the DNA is TGTGCCAGCAGTCCGGGGGCCAAAAACATTCAGTACTTC.

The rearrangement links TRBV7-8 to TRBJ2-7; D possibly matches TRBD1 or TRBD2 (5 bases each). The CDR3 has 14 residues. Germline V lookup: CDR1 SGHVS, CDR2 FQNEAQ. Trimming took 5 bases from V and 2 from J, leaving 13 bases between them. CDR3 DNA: TGTGCCAGCAGCAACCGGGGCCAAGCCTACGAGCAGTACTTC. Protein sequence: CASSNRGQAYEQYF.

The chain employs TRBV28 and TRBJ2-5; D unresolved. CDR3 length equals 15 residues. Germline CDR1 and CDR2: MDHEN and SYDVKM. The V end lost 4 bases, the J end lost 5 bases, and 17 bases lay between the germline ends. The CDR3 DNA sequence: TGTGCCAGCAGTTCCCTGGCTAGGTTAGTGGAGACCCAGTACTTC. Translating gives CASSSLARLVETQYF.

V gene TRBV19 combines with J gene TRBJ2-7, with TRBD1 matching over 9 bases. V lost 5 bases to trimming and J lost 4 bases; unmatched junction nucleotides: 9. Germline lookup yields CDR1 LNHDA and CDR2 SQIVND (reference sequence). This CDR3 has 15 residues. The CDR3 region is CASSHSGTGLYEQYF. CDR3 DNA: TGTGCCAGTAGTCACTCCGGGACAGGGTTATACGAGCAGTACTTC.

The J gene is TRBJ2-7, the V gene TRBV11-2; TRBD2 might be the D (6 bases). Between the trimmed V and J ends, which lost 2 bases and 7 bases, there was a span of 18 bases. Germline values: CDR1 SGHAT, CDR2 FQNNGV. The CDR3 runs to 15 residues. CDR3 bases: TGTGCCAGCAGCTTAAGCGGAGGGCCCTGGTGGGAGCAGTACTTC. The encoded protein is CASSLSGGPWWEQYF. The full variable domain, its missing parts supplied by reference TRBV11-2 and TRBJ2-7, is EAGVAQSPRYKIIEKRQSVAFWCNPISGHATLYWYQQILGQGPKLLIQFQNNGVVDDSQLPKDRFSAERLKGVDSTLKIQPAKLEDSAVYLCASSLSGGPWWEQYFGPGTRLTVT.

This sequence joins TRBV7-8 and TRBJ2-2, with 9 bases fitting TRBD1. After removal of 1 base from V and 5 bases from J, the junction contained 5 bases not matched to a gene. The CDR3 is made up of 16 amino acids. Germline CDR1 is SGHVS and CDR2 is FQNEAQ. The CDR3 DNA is TGTGCCAGCAGCTTAGACTGGACAGGGGATACCGGGGAGCTGTTTTTT. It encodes CASSLDWTGDTGELFF.

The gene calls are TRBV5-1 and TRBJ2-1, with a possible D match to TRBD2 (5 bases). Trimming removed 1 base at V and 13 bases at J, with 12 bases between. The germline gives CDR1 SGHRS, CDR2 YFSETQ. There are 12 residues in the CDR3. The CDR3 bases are TGCGCCAGCAGCTTGTTAGCGCAACCTCAGTTCTTC. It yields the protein CASSLLAQPQFF.

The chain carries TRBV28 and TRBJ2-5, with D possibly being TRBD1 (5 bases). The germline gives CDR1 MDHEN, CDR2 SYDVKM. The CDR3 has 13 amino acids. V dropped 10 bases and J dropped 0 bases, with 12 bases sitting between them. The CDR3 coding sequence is TGTGCCATACTGGGGCAGGACCAAGAGACCCAGTACTTC. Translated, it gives CAILGQDQETQYF.

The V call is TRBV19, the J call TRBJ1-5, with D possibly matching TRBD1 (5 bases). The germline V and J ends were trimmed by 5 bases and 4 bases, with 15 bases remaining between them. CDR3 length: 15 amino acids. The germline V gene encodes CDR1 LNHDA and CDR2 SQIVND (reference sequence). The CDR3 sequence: CASSRPGIGNQPQHF. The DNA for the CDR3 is TGTGCCAGTAGTCGACCAGGGATAGGGAATCAGCCCCAGCATTTT.

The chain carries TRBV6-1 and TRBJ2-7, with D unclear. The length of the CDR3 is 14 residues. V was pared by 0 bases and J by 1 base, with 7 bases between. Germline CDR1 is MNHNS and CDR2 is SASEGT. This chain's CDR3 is CASSEARVSYEQYF. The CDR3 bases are TGTGCCAGCAGTGAAGCACGGGTTTCCTACGAGCAGTACTTC.

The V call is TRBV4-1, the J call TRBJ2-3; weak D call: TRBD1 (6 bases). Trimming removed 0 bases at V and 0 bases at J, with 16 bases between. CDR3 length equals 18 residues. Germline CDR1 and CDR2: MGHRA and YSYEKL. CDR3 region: CASSQDWAARGSTDTQYF. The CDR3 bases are TGCGCCAGCAGCCAAGATTGGGCGGCCAGGGGAAGCACAGATACGCAGTATTTT.

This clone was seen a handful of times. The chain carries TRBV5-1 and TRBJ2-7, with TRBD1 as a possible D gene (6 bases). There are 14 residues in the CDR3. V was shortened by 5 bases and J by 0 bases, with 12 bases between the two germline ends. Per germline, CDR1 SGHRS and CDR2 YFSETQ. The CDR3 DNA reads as TGCGCCAGCAGTGACCAGGGGTACTCCTACGAGCAGTACTTC. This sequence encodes CASSDQGYSYEQYF.

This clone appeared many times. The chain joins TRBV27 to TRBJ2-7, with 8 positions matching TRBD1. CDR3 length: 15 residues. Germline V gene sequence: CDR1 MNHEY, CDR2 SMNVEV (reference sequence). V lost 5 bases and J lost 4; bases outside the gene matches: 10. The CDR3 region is CASSQPTGGWYEQYF. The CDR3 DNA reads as TGTGCCAGCAGTCAACCAACAGGGGGATGGTACGAGCAGTACTTC.